This T cell receptor (beta chain) originates from a study of cytomegalovirus exposure and HLA in healthy donors. Between the trimmed V and J ends, which lost 5 bases and 2 bases, there was a span of 18 bases. Germline V gene sequence: CDR1 SQVTM, CDR2 ANQGSEA. The CDR3 sequence is 15 residues long. Study results and limitations: Many donors carried some public TCRs, although rarity characterized most TCR sequences. Confirmation in vitro established that a few CMV-associated chains were specific for CMV antigens. More clonal expansion characterized HLA-associated TCR beta chains than equally common others in a later analysis.

Notes on this clone: Its cognate antigen is unknown.

The PCR contained 60 Vbeta and 13 Jbeta primers. Repertoires were generated with immunoSEQ multiplex PCR, while TCRdb's copy carries only in-frame clones and drops some. The repertoire holds about 120,000 clones, with approximately 86% as singletons. This sequence was found in a man aged 40-55 years in good health and CMV-seronegative. This rearrangement joins TRBV29-1 to TRBJ2-5, with D possibly TRBD1 on 7 matching bases. Specimen: PBMCs. CDR3 in DNA: TGCAGCGTTTCTCGCGGGACAGCGATACAAGAGACCCAGTACTTC. It translates to CSVSRGTAIQETQYF.